The rows below give T cell receptor beta chains drawn from one sample of a study of blood T cell repertoires in COVID-19. Sequencing used immunoSEQ multiplex PCR; TCRdb keeps in-frame clones, though not all of them. The sample yields 150,000 to 190,000 clones, roughly nine tenths seen once. Sequencing was performed on peripheral blood. Receptors originate from a woman aged 65 to 85 with acute or convalescent COVID-19. The CDR3 runs from the conserved cysteine through the conserved F or W. D genes are given only for firm matches. For some rows the clone size is stated as once, few or many, or as a class when expanded; others skip it.

v_call,clone_size,d_call,j_call,cdr3_aa,cdr3_nt
TRBV19,.,.,TRBJ1-2,CASTLGTTGYGYTF,TGTGCCAGCACCCTTGGGACAACGGGCTATGGCTACACCTTC
TRBV19,.,.,TRBJ1-2,CASSIDRTADGYTF,TGTGCCAGTAGTATAGACCGGACAGCCGATGGCTACACCTTC
TRBV19,.,TRBD2,TRBJ2-1,CASSRTLGTSGGRDNEQFF,TGTGCCAGTAGTAGAACACTCGGGACTAGCGGGGGGCGGGACAATGAGCAGTTCTTC
TRBV10-3,.,.,TRBJ2-2,CAIRNGGELFF,TGTGCCATCAGAAACGGCGGGGAGCTGTTTTTT
TRBV7-8,.,.,TRBJ2-6,CASTPGGANVLTF,TGTGCCAGCACCCCAGGTGGGGCCAACGTCCTGACTTTC
TRBV19,.,TRBD1,TRBJ1-3,CASSALNRDREGNTIYF,TGTGCCAGCTCAGCCCTAAACCGGGACAGGGAGGGAAACACCATATATTTT
TRBV27,.,TRBD1,TRBJ1-3,CASSLSGQAITNTIYF,TGTGCCAGCAGTTTATCGGGACAGGCGATAACGAACACCATATATTTT
TRBV5-1,few,TRBD1,TRBJ1-2,CASSGGQGAFYGYTF,TGCGCCAGCAGCGGGGGACAGGGGGCCTTCTATGGCTACACCTTC
TRBV5-1,.,.,TRBJ1-1,CASSRGQRTEAFF,TGCGCCAGCAGCAGGGGTCAGAGAACTGAAGCTTTCTTT
TRBV5-1,.,.,TRBJ1-2,CASSLEGGESLLGYTF,TGCGCCAGCAGCTTAGAAGGGGGGGAGTCCCTGCTCGGCTACACCTTC
TRBV5-1,once,.,TRBJ2-3,CASSWRDSTDTQYF,TGCGCCAGCAGCTGGAGGGACTCCACAGATACGCAGTATTTT
TRBV27,.,.,TRBJ2-2,CASSLLTGSGELFF,TGTGCCAGCAGTTTATTAACAGGGTCCGGGGAGCTGTTTTTT
TRBV7-3,.,.,TRBJ1-1,CASSSQENTEAFF,TGTGCCAGCAGCTCACAGGAGAACACTGAAGCTTTCTTT
TRBV4-1,.,TRBD2,TRBJ2-5,CASSQERASGGASQETQYF,TGCGCCAGCAGCCAAGAACGGGCTAGCGGGGGGGCTTCCCAAGAGACCCAGTACTTC
TRBV2,.,.,TRBJ2-2,CASSERATGELFF,TGTGCCAGCAGTGAAAGAGCTACCGGGGAGCTGTTTTTT
TRBV14,.,TRBD1,TRBJ2-2,CASSQIRQGQTGELFF,TGTGCCAGCAGCCAAATACGACAGGGCCAGACCGGGGAGCTGTTTTTT
TRBV18,.,.,TRBJ1-4,CASSPSTNEKLFF,TGTGCCAGCTCACCCTCAACTAATGAAAAACTGTTTTTT
TRBV28,once,.,TRBJ1-5,CASSSGGVAQPQHF,TGTGCCAGCAGTTCCGGAGGGGTGGCTCAGCCCCAGCATTTT
TRBV18,once,TRBD1,TRBJ2-5,CASSQTGVRETQYF,TGTGCCAGCTCACAGACAGGGGTAAGGGAGACCCAGTACTTC
TRBV5-1,.,TRBD1,TRBJ2-1,CASSLGTGSSYNEQFF,TGCGCCAGCAGCTTGGGGACAGGTAGCTCCTACAATGAGCAGTTCTTC
TRBV20-1,.,.,TRBJ2-5,CSAGRETQYF,TGCAGTGCTGGCCGAGAGACCCAGTACTTC
TRBV5-4,.,.,TRBJ1-1,CASSLAGREYTEAFF,TGTGCCAGCAGCTTGGCCGGTAGGGAGTACACTGAAGCTTTCTTT
TRBV15,.,.,TRBJ2-3,CATSRQHTDTQYF,TGTGCCACCTCGAGACAGCACACAGATACGCAGTATTTT
TRBV30,once,.,TRBJ2-1,CAWRGGGSSYNEQFF,TGTGCCTGGCGGGGCGGGGGCAGCTCCTACAATGAGCAGTTCTTC
TRBV28,.,.,TRBJ1-6,CASSFSTYNSPLHF,TGTGCCAGCAGTTTTTCTACCTATAATTCACCCCTCCACTTT
TRBV5-1,.,.,TRBJ1-2,CASSLDLATGYTF,TGCGCCAGCAGCTTGGATTTGGCAACGGGCTACACCTTC
TRBV24-1,.,.,TRBJ1-2,CATSGGHSYGYTF,TGTGCCACCAGTGGGGGACACTCGTATGGCTACACCTTC
TRBV5-1,.,TRBD1,TRBJ2-3,CASSPPRDRGTDTQYF,TGCGCCAGCAGCCCCCCCCGGGACAGGGGAACAGATACGCAGTATTTT
TRBV12-3/TRBV12-4,.,.,TRBJ2-2,CASSFSMVGELFF,TGTGCCAGCAGTTTCAGTATGGTGGGGGAGCTGTTTTTT
TRBV27,.,TRBD1,TRBJ1-2,CASSLYPGGDYGYTF,TGTGCCAGCAGTTTATATCCAGGGGGCGACTATGGCTACACCTTC
TRBV2,.,TRBD1,TRBJ1-4,CASSAGTGREKLFF,TGTGCCAGCAGCGCCGGGACAGGGCGGGAAAAACTGTTTTTT
TRBV4-2,.,TRBD2,TRBJ2-5,CASSQGWTSGDLQETQYF,TGTGCCAGCAGCCAAGGGTGGACTAGCGGGGACCTCCAAGAGACCCAGTACTTC
TRBV6-5,.,.,TRBJ1-2,CASGTFDNYGYTF,TGTGCCAGCGGGACATTCGATAACTATGGCTACACCTTC
TRBV2,.,TRBD1,TRBJ2-5,CASSLDRGITQETQYF,TGTGCCAGCAGTCTTGACAGGGGCATTACCCAAGAGACCCAGTACTTC
TRBV30,.,.,TRBJ1-2,CAWSFHGVDYGYTF,TGTGCCTGGAGTTTTCACGGGGTGGACTATGGCTACACCTTC
TRBV7-2,.,TRBD1,TRBJ2-4,CASSADRGAKNIQYF,TGTGCCAGCAGCGCTGACAGGGGAGCCAAAAACATTCAGTACTTC
TRBV6-5,.,.,TRBJ2-7,CASSSHVASGEQYF,TGTGCCAGCAGTTCGCACGTGGCCTCCGGGGAGCAGTACTTC
TRBV7-3,few,.,TRBJ1-6,CASSLTGRGNSPLHF,TGTGCCAGCAGCTTAACTGGGAGAGGTAATTCACCCCTCCACTTT
TRBV3-1/TRBV3-2,once,TRBD2,TRBJ2-3,CASSQDSPQLVGGVDTQYF,TGTGCCAGCAGCCAAGATTCCCCTCAACTCGTGGGGGGGGTGGATACGCAGTATTTT
TRBV13,.,TRBD2,TRBJ2-3,CASSLEATSGANTDTQYF,TGTGCCAGCAGCTTAGAGGCTACTAGCGGCGCTAACACAGATACGCAGTATTTT
TRBV6-5,many,.,TRBJ1-2,CASSRRGQHYGYTF,TGTGCCAGCAGTCGCAGAGGGCAGCACTATGGCTACACCTTC
TRBV4-1,.,.,TRBJ2-2,CASSQEIRGRNTGELFF,TGCGCCAGCAGCCAAGAGATCCGGGGGAGGAACACCGGGGAGCTGTTTTTT
TRBV29-1,.,.,TRBJ1-1,CSGLRGGYDTEAFF,TGCAGCGGCCTAAGGGGGGGGTATGACACTGAAGCTTTCTTT
TRBV19,.,.,TRBJ2-1,CASSIVRGGEQFF,TGTGCCAGTAGTATAGTAAGGGGGGGAGAGCAGTTCTTC
TRBV5-1,.,.,TRBJ1-4,CASSSGRSTNEKLFF,TGCGCCAGCAGCAGCGGACGGAGCACTAATGAAAAACTGTTTTTT
TRBV25-1,.,TRBD1,TRBJ1-1,CASSGRQGKDTEAFF,TGTGCCAGCAGTGGTAGACAGGGGAAGGATACTGAAGCTTTCTTT
TRBV7-6,.,.,TRBJ2-5,CASSAGGVRGAETQYF,TGTGCCAGCAGCGCCGGCGGAGTAAGGGGTGCGGAGACCCAGTACTTC
TRBV7-9,.,TRBD2,TRBJ2-2,CASSYPGGAVGTGELFF,TGTGCCAGCAGCTACCCGGGGGGGGCGGTCGGCACCGGGGAGCTGTTTTTT
TRBV18,.,TRBD2,TRBJ2-1,CASISGGSYNEQFF,TGTGCCAGCATCAGCGGGGGGAGCTACAATGAGCAGTTCTTC
TRBV3-1/TRBV3-2,.,.,TRBJ2-2,CASSQDIWAIGNTGELFF,TGTGCCAGCAGCCAAGATATCTGGGCTATCGGCAACACCGGGGAGCTGTTTTTT
TRBV18,few,.,TRBJ2-7,CASSPPEPIYEQYF,TGTGCCAGCTCACCACCTGAGCCCATCTACGAGCAGTACTTC
TRBV6-5,.,TRBD1,TRBJ2-1,CASSYTRGPHYNEQFF,TGTGCCAGCAGTTACACCAGGGGGCCGCATTACAATGAGCAGTTCTTC
TRBV5-6,.,TRBD1,TRBJ1-6,CASSLGGTGYGSLHF,TGTGCCAGCAGCTTGGGGGGGACAGGGTACGGATCCCTCCACTTT
TRBV7-3,once,.,TRBJ2-2,CASSSNGLGTGELFF,TGTGCCAGCAGCTCTAACGGGTTAGGCACCGGGGAGCTGTTTTTT
TRBV6-5,.,.,TRBJ1-5,CATKGVQGSNQPQHF,TGTGCCACTAAGGGGGTTCAGGGGAGCAATCAGCCCCAGCATTTT